These T cell receptor beta chains were read from a single sample in a study of cytomegalovirus exposure and HLA in healthy donors. The repertoire was sequenced with immunoSEQ multiplex PCR; TCRdb's copy has only in-frame clones and lacks some. The sample carries hundreds of thousands of clones, about 82% recorded once. The source material was PBMCs. The receptors were gathered from a man aged 25-40 years in good health and CMV-seronegative. CDR3s include the opening cysteine and the closing phenylalanine or tryptophan. The order of the fields is CDR3 DNA, CDR3 protein, J gene, D gene, V gene, clone size. The D gene is left open where the match is weak. For some rows the clone size is stated as once, few or many, or as a class when expanded; others skip it.

TGTGCCAGCAGCCCCATGCGGAGCTCCTACGAGCAGTACTTC	CASSPMRSSYEQYF	TRBJ2-7	-	TRBV28	-
TGTGCCAGCAGCCAGGAGTTAGCGGGGGGTGACGGGCGGCAGTTCTTC	CASSQELAGGDGRQFF	TRBJ2-1	TRBD2	TRBV4-2	few
TGTGCCAGCCGTCGGGACAATGAGCAGTTCTTC	CASRRDNEQFF	TRBJ2-1	-	TRBV7-9	-
TGTGCCAGCAGTCCCGGACAGACAAAGACTAACTATGGCTACACCTTC	CASSPGQTKTNYGYTF	TRBJ1-2	-	TRBV27	-
TGTGCCACCAGCAGAGATTGGGGGAGGAGAACCTACGAGCAGTACTTC	CATSRDWGRRTYEQYF	TRBJ2-7	-	TRBV15	-
TGTGCCAGCAGTTACTATGGGGGCCCGTCCTACGAGCAGTACTTC	CASSYYGGPSYEQYF	TRBJ2-7	-	TRBV6-5	-
TGCGCCAGCCAGACTGGTGACCAAGAGACCCAGTACTTC	CASQTGDQETQYF	TRBJ2-5	-	TRBV5-1	-
TGTGCCAGCAGTGAAGTTGGGCAGGGGACAGATACGCAGTATTTT	CASSEVGQGTDTQYF	TRBJ2-3	-	TRBV6-1	-
TGTGCCAGTAGCCGGGCTCCAGGGGCCAGGGGTGTGGATACGCAGTATTTT	CASSRAPGARGVDTQYF	TRBJ2-3	-	TRBV19	-
TGTGCCAGCGGGTGGACTGGCAACACCATATATTTT	CASGWTGNTIYF	TRBJ1-3	-	TRBV6-5	-
TGCGCCAGCAGCCAAGAGAGGGGGTTGAGCACTGAAGCTTTCTTT	CASSQERGLSTEAFF	TRBJ1-1	-	TRBV4-3	-
TGTGCCAGCAGTGAGAGGAGAACCTGGGAGTATGGCTACACCTTC	CASSERRTWEYGYTF	TRBJ1-2	-	TRBV6-1	-
TGCGCCAGCAGCCAAGAAAATGGAGGGGCAGGTAGTGAAAAACTGTTTTTT	CASSQENGGAGSEKLFF	TRBJ1-4	-	TRBV4-1	many
TGTGCCAGCAGCTTGGCCGGGGGGGGCTCCTACAATGAGCAGTTCTTC	CASSLAGGGSYNEQFF	TRBJ2-1	TRBD2	TRBV5-4	-
TGCGCCAGCAGAGCAGGTCAGGGGAGTAACTATGGCTACACCTTC	CASRAGQGSNYGYTF	TRBJ1-2	-	TRBV10-2	-
TGTGCCAGCCAACGGTCGCAGGGGGCGCGTACTGAAGCTTTCTTT	CASQRSQGARTEAFF	TRBJ1-1	TRBD1	TRBV6-1	few
TGTGCCAGCAGTCCTCGGGGGACGTTTTCCTACGAGCAGTACTTC	CASSPRGTFSYEQYF	TRBJ2-7	-	TRBV28	-
TGTGCCAGTAGGACAGGGGCCACGGGGTCCAATGAGCAGTTCTTC	CASRTGATGSNEQFF	TRBJ2-1	TRBD1	TRBV19	once
TGCGCCAGCACGGTAGGTCCTAGGAACACTGAAGCTTTCTTT	CASTVGPRNTEAFF	TRBJ1-1	-	TRBV10-2	-
TGTGCCAGCAGTAGAAGGGGTGTCGAGACCCAGTACTTC	CASSRRGVETQYF	TRBJ2-5	-	TRBV6-1	-
TGTGCCAGCAGTGTAGGGACACCTTATTCACCCCTCCACTTT	CASSVGTPYSPLHF	TRBJ1-6	-	TRBV6-1	-
TGTGCCAGTAGCGGGGGCCCGAACACCGGGGAGCTGTTTTTT	CASSGGPNTGELFF	TRBJ2-2	TRBD2	TRBV27	few
TGTTCTGTGGCGGCAGATACGCAGTATTTT	CSVAADTQYF	TRBJ2-3	-	TRBV19	once
TGCGCCAGCAGCCAAGACGGGACAGTCTCCTACAATGAGCAGTTCTTC	CASSQDGTVSYNEQFF	TRBJ2-1	TRBD1	TRBV4-1	few
TGTGCCAGCAGACTTAGCGGGAACAATGAGCAGTTCTTC	CASRLSGNNEQFF	TRBJ2-1	TRBD2	TRBV11-1	-
TGTGCCAGCAGACCTGACCCAGGGTGCGAGCAGTACTTC	CASRPDPGCEQYF	TRBJ2-7	-	TRBV25-1	-
TGTGCCAGCAGCTGGCACAGTCAAGACTATGGCTACACCTTC	CASSWHSQDYGYTF	TRBJ1-2	-	TRBV7-9	-
TGTGCCAGCAGCCTTACGGCTAGCGGGGGGGCAGATACGCAGTATTTT	CASSLTASGGADTQYF	TRBJ2-3	TRBD2	TRBV14	many
TGTGCCAGCAGCCTTGACAGGGGGCATGAAAAACTGTTTTTT	CASSLDRGHEKLFF	TRBJ1-4	TRBD1	TRBV7-6	-
TGCAGCGCCCGACAGGGGGTTGGCGAGACCCAGTACTTC	CSARQGVGETQYF	TRBJ2-5	TRBD1	TRBV29-1	few